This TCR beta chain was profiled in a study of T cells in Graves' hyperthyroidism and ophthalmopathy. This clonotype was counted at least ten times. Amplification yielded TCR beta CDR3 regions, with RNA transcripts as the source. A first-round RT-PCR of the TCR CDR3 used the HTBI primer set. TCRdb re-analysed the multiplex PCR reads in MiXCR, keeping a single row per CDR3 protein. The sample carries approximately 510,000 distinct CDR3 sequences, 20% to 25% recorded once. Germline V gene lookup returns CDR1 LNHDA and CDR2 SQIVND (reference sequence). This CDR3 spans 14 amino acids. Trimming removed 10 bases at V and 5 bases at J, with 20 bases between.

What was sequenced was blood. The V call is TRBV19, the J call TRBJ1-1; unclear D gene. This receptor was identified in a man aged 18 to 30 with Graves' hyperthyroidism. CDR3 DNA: TGTGCCACATTTGGACGACCTCTTGGGACTGAAGCTTTCTTT. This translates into CATFGRPLGTEAFF.